The sequence of this T cell receptor beta chain was determined in a study of blood T cell repertoires in COVID-19. CDR1 is GTSNPN and CDR2 is SVGIG in the germline V gene (reference sequence). The CDR3 totals 16 residues. J was trimmed by 7 bases and V by 5 bases; bases with no gene match: 10. The assay was immunoSEQ multiplex PCR, and TCRdb's table has in-frame clones only and misses some. The sample lists just under 150,000 clones, around 84% occurring once. Sample: peripheral blood. This receptor was taken from a human donor in a cohort sampled during active COVID-19. The rearrangement links TRBV30 to TRBJ2-1; TRBD2 aligns across 14 bases. Here the CDR3 reads CAWARSGTSGRNEQFF. CDR3 coding DNA: TGTGCCTGGGCCCGATCCGGGACTAGCGGGAGAAATGAGCAGTTCTTC.